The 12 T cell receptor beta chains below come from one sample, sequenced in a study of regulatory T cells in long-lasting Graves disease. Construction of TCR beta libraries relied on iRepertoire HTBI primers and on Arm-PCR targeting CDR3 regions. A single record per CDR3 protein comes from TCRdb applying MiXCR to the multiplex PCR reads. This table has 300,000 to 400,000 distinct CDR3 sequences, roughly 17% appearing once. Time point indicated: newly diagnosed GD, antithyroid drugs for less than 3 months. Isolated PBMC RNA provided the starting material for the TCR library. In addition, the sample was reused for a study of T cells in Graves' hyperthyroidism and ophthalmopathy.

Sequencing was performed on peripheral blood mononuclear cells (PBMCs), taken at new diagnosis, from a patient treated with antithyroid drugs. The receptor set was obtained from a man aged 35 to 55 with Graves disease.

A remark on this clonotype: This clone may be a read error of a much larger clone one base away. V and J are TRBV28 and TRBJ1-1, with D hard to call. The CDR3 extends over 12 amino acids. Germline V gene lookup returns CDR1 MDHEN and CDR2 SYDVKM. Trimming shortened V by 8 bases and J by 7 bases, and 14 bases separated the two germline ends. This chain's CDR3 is CASDIFAGEAFF. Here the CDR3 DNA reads TGTGCCAGCGATATCTTCGCGGGTGAAGCTTTCTTT.

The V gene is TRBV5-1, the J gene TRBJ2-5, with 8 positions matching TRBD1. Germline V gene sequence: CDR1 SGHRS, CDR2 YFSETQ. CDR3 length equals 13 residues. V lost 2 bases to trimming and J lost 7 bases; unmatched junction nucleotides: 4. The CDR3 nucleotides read TGCGCCAGCAGCTTCAGGGGGCCAGGGACCCAGTACTTC. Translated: CASSFRGPGTQYF.

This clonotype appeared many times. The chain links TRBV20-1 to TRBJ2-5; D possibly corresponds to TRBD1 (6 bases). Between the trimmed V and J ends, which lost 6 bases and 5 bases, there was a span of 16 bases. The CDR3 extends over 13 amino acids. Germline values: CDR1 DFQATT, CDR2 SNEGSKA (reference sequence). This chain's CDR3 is CSAQDRLGETQYF. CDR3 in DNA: TGCAGTGCCCAGGACAGACTGGGGGAGACCCAGTACTTC.

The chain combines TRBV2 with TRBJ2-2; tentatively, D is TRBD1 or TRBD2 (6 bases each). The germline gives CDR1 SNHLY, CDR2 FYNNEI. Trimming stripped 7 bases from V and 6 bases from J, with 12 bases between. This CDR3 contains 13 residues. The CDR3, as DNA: TGTGCCAGCAATCTAGGGGGGTCCGGGGAGCTGTTTTTT. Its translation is CASNLGGSGELFF.

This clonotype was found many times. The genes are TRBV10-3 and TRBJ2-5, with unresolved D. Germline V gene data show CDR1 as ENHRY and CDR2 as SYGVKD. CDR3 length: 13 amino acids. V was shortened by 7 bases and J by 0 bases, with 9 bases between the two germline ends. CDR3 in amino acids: CAITSEYQETQYF. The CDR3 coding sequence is TGTGCCATCACCTCGGAATACCAAGAGACCCAGTACTTC.

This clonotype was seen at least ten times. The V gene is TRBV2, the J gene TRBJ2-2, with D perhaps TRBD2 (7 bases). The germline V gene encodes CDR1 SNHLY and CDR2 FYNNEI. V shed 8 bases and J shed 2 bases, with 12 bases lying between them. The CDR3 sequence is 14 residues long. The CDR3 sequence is CASGGALNTGELFF. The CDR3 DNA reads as TGTGCCAGCGGGGGGGCTCTTAACACCGGGGAGCTGTTTTTT.

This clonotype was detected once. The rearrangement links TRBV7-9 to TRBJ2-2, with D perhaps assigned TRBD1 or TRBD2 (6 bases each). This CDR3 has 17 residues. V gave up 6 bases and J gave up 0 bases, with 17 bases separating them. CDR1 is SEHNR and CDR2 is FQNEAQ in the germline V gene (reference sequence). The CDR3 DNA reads TGTGCCAGCAGAGAAGGGGGAGGCCTCGCGAACACCGGGGAGCTGTTTTTT. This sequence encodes CASREGGGLANTGELFF.

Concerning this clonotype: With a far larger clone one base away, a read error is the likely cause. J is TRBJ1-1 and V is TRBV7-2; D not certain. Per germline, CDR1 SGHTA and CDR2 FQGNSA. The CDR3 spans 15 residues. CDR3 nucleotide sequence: TGTGCCAGCAGCTTAGTTTACAGCCAGAACACTGAAGCTCTCTTT. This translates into CASSLVYSQNTEALF.

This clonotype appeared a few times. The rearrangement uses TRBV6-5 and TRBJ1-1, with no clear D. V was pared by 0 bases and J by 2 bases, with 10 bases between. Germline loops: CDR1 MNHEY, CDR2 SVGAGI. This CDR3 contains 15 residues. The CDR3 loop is CASSYSWVVNTEAFF. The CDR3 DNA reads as TGTGCCAGCAGTTACTCCTGGGTAGTAAACACTGAAGCTTTCTTT.

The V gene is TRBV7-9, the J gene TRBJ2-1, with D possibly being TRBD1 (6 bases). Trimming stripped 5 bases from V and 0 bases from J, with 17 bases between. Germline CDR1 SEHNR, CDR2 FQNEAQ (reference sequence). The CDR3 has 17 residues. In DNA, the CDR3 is TGTGCCAGCAGCAGGTGGGCAGGGGCCTACTCCTACAATGAGCAGTTCTTC. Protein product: CASSRWAGAYSYNEQFF. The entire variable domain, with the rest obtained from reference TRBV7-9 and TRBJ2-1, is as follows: DTGVSQNPRHKITKRGQNVTFRCDPISEHNRLYWYRQTLGQGPEFLTYFQNEAQLEKSRLLSDRFSAERPKGSFSTLEIQRTEQGDSAMYLCASSRWAGAYSYNEQFFGPGTRLTVL.

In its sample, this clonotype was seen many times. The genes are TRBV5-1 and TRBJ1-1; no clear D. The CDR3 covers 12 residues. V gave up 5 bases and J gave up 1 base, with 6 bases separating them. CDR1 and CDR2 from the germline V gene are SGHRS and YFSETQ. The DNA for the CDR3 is TGCGCCAGCAGGGCAGGGAACACTGAAGCTTTCTTT. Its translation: CASRAGNTEAFF.

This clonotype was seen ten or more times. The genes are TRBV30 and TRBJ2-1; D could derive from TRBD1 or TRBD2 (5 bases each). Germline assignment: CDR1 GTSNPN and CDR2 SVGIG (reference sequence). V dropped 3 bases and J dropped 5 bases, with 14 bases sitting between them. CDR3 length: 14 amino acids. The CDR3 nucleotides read TGTGCCTGGAGGCTAGCCGGGACCGACAATGAGCAGTTCTTC. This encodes CAWRLAGTDNEQFF.